A single sample is the source of the 7 T cell receptor beta chains below, sequenced in a study of cytomegalovirus exposure and HLA in healthy donors (dated by TCRdb to 2016 to 2017). Receptor amplification or capture employed the immunoSEQ multiplex PCR assay. For the multiplex PCR, a mixture combining 60 forward primers for TCR Vbeta segments and 13 reverse primers for TCR Jbeta segments was used. Entries here come from immuneACCESS through TCRdb and include only in-frame sequences with V and J called. Some clones fail to appear in such tables; in the studies checked, an unresolved V gene covers under half of the shortfall, and the cause of the remainder is unknown. This sample is represented by 250,000 to 350,000 clones; 75% to 85% of them were singletons. The ten largest clones represent over 0.3% of the sample. Sequences were obtained from PBMCs. The source is a girl aged 2 to 9 in good health and CMV-seronegative.

The chain is built from TRBV29-1 and TRBJ2-3; D may be TRBD1 (5 bases). Germline V gives CDR1 SQVTM, CDR2 ANQGSEA. The V gene lost 5 bases and the J gene lost 4 bases, with 13 bases spanning the gap. CDR3 length equals 13 residues. CDR3 protein: CSVLQGYSDTQYF. In DNA, the CDR3 is TGCAGCGTTCTGCAGGGATACTCAGATACGCAGTATTTT.

This rearrangement joins TRBV28 to TRBJ1-6; TRBD1 agrees at 7 bases. From germline, CDR1 is MDHEN and CDR2 SYDVKM. The CDR3 has 15 residues. The V segment lost 5 bases and the J segment 5 bases; nucleotides outside the gene matches: 6. The CDR3 DNA follows: TGTGCCAGCAGTGTAACAGGGGTCGATAATTCACCCCTCCACTTT. Its translation is CASSVTGVDNSPLHF.

This clone was seen only once. The J gene is TRBJ1-2, the V gene TRBV27; TRBD1 might be the D (5 bases). Trimming pared 6 bases from V and 6 bases from J, leaving 17 bases between. The CDR3 is 14 residues long. Germline values: CDR1 MNHEY, CDR2 SMNVEV (reference sequence). The CDR3 region is CASRGGNGRNGYTF. The CDR3 DNA follows: TGTGCCAGCAGGGGGGGAAACGGGAGAAATGGCTACACCTTC.

The chain is built from TRBV4-2 and TRBJ2-2, with 12 positions matching TRBD2. The CDR3 runs 16 residues. J lost 4 bases, V lost 4 bases, and 4 bases had no gene match. Germline CDR1 reads LGHNA; CDR2 reads YNFKEQ. The CDR3, as DNA: TGTGCCAGCAGCCCGAGACTAGCGGGGGTCACCGGGGAGCTGTTTTTT. Its translation: CASSPRLAGVTGELFF.

As DNA, the CDR3 is TGTGCCAGCAGCCTACAGGGGGGGGTTCGGACTGAAGCTTTCTTT. Residues: CASSLQGGVRTEAFF. The V gene is TRBV7-3, the J gene TRBJ1-1; 8 nucleotides match TRBD1. Germline V lookup: CDR1 SGHTA, CDR2 FQGTGA. The CDR3 consists of 15 residues. V lost 5 bases to trimming and J lost 5 bases; unmatched junction nucleotides: 10.

This clone was counted once. V usage is TRBV5-6 and J usage is TRBJ2-3; TRBD2 might be the D (6 bases). The CDR3 runs to 16 residues. V was pared by 4 bases and J by 2 bases, with 17 bases between. The V gene's germline CDR1 is SGHDT and CDR2 YYEEEE. The DNA for the CDR3 is TGTGCCAGCAGCGCTCTAGCGAGCAGCTTCACAGATACGCAGTATTTT. It is translated as CASSALASSFTDTQYF.

In its sample, this clone was seen a few times. This CDR3 is CASMEGRTEKLFF. As DNA, the CDR3 is TGTGCCAGCATGGAGGGGAGGACCGAAAAACTGTTTTTT. The V gene is TRBV6-5, the J gene TRBJ1-4, with D possibly being TRBD1 (5 bases). The germline V gene encodes CDR1 MNHEY and CDR2 SVGAGI. V lost 7 bases to trimming and J lost 8 bases, with 14 bases between them. There are 13 residues in the CDR3.